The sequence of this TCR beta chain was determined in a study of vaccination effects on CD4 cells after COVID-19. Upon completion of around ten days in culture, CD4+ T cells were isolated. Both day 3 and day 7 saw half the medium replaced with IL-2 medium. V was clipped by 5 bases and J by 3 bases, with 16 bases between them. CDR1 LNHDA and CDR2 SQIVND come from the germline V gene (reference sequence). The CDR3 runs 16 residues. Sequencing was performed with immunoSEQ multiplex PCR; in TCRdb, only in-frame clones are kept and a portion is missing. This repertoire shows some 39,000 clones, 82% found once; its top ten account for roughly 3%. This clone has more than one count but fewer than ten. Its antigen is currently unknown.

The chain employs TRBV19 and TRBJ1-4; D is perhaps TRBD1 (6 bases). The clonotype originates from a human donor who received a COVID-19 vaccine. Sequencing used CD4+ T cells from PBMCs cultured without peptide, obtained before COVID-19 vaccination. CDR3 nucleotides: TGTGCCAGTAGTTTCACTACAGGGATGGCTAATGAAAAACTGTTTTTT. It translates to CASSFTTGMANEKLFF.